This T cell receptor beta chain comes out of a study of T cells in Graves' hyperthyroidism and ophthalmopathy. Overall study: Pretreatment peripheral blood was obtained at initial diagnosis. Study-wide points: Most thyroid clonotypes that were expanded above 0.001 also turned up in blood.

This clonotype was found many times. Its antigen remains unidentified. Patients having uncontrolled infection, another autoimmune disease, pregnancy or lactation were not included. CDR1 and CDR2 (germline): MNHNS, SASEGT. The ends lost 10 bases at V and 2 bases at J; junction bases unmatched: 11. The CDR3 totals 15 residues. Amplified regions were TCR beta CDR3 sequences from RNA transcripts. When the TCR CDR3 underwent first-round RT-PCR, the HTBI primer set was used. Using its own MiXCR run on the multiplex PCR reads, TCRdb lists one record per CDR3 protein. The sample has about 360,000 distinct CDR3 sequences, roughly 13% seen once.

The chain employs TRBV6-1 and TRBJ1-5; TRBD1 matches at 7 bases. The sequence was collected from a woman aged 18-30 years with Graves' hyperthyroidism. The sequencing input was blood. The CDR3 here is CATSRGGSGNQPQHF. The CDR3 DNA reads TGTGCCACCTCGAGAGGGGGCAGTGGCAATCAGCCCCAGCATTTT.